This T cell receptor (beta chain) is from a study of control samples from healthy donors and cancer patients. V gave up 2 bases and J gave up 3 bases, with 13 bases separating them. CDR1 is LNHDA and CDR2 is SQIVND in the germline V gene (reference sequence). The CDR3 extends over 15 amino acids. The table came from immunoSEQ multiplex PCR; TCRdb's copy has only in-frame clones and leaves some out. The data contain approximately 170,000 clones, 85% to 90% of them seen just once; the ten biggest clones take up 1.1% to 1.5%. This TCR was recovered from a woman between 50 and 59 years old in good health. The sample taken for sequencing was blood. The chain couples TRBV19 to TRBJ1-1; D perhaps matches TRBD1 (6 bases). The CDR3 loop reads CASSIKQPGDTEAFF. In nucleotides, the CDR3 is TGTGCCAGTAGTATAAAACAGCCAGGGGACACTGAAGCTTTCTTT. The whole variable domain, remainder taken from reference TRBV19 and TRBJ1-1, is DGGITQSPKYLFRKEGQNVTLSCEQNLNHDAMYWYRQDPGQGLRLIYYSQIVNDFQKGDIAEGYSVSREKKESFPLTVTSAQKNPTAFYLCASSIKQPGDTEAFFGQGTRLTVV.